The 5 T cell receptor beta chains given below trace back to one sample, sequenced in a study of T cells in localized non-small cell lung cancer. TCRdb keeps only in-frame clones here, not all; method: immunoSEQ multiplex PCR. The sample has thousands of clones, around 30% seen once. The source material was lung tumor tissue, sampled before any cancer treatment. Source of these receptors: a woman between 40 and 69 years old with stage II squamous cell lung carcinoma.

The chain joins TRBV19 to TRBJ1-5; perhaps TRBD1 as D (5 bases). Between the trimmed V and J ends, which lost 3 bases and 1 base, there was a span of 10 bases. This CDR3 spans 15 amino acids. The germline CDR1 and CDR2 sequences are LNHDA and SQIVND (reference sequence). The CDR3 coding sequence is TGTGCCAGTAGTATTTGGGGGGGGAGCAATCAGCCCCAGCATTTT. It codes for CASSIWGGSNQPQHF.

This clone was counted a few times. This chain connects TRBV10-2 to TRBJ2-2; D is ambiguous. Per germline, CDR1 WSHSY and CDR2 SAAADI. The V end was cut by 4 bases, the J end by 0 bases, with 9 bases between. This CDR3 comprises 15 residues. The DNA for the CDR3 is TGCGCCAGCAGTGCCTGGCTATCGAACACCGGGGAGCTGTTTTTT. It specifies CASSAWLSNTGELFF.

This clone was recorded a few times. The J gene is TRBJ2-2, the V gene TRBV28; D is uncertain. The CDR3 is 13 residues long. Per germline, CDR1 MDHEN and CDR2 SYDVKM. Trimming removed 3 bases from V and 5 bases from J, with 7 bases in between. This CDR3 reads CASSFMNTGELFF. The CDR3 DNA sequence: TGTGCCAGCAGTTTTATGAATACCGGGGAGCTGTTTTTT.

The chain has TRBV10-2 and TRBJ1-1; perhaps TRBD1 as D (5 bases). Trimming shortened V by 3 bases and J by 5 bases, and 13 bases separated the two germline ends. Germline V CDR1 and CDR2: WSHSY, SAAADI. The CDR3 sequence is 14 residues long. CDR3 nucleotide sequence: TGCGCCAGCAGTGATGGGAGGGGTGGTACTGAAGCTTTCTTT. Protein product: CASSDGRGGTEAFF.

This chain connects TRBV11-3 to TRBJ2-1; TRBD2 agrees at 7 bases. The germline gives CDR1 SGHNT, CDR2 YENEEA. This CDR3 has 16 amino acids. The V and J ends lost 3 bases and 3 bases, in that order; junction bases with no gene match: 8. The CDR3: CASSLEGWTSYNEQFF. Written as DNA, the CDR3 is TGTGCCAGCAGCTTGGAGGGTTGGACTAGCTACAATGAGCAGTTCTTC.